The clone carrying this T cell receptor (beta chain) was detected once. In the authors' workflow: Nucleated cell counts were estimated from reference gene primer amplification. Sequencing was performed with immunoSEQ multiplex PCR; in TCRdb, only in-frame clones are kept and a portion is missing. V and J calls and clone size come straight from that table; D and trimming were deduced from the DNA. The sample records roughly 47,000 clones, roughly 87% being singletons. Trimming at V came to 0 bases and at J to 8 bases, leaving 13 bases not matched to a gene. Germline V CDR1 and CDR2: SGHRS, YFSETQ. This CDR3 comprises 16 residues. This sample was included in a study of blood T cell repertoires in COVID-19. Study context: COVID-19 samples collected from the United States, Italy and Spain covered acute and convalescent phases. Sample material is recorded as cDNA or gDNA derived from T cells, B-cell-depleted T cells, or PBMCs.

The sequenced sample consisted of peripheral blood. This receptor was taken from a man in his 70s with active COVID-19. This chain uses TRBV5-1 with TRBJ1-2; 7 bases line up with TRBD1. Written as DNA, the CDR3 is TGCGCCAGCAGCTTGGGGTCCCTTTCCGGGACAGAAGGCTACACCTTC. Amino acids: CASSLGSLSGTEGYTF. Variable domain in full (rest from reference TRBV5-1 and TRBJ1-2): KAGVTQTPRYLIKTRGQQVTLSCSPISGHRSVSWYQQTPGQGLQFLFEYFSETQRNKGNFPGRFSGRQFSNSRSEMNVSTLELGDSALYLCASSLGSLSGTEGYTFGSGTRLTVV.